The next 19 T cell receptor beta chains were all read from a single sample in a study of T cell changes during pregnancy in multiple sclerosis. Generated by immunoSEQ multiplex PCR, the TCRdb table keeps only in-frame clones and is missing some. The data contain around 60,000 clones, 92% of them singletons. The material was peripheral blood, obtained in the second trimester of pregnancy. The source is a female donor in good health, enrolled as a control in a pregnancy study.

The chain has TRBV4-2 and TRBJ1-2; TRBD1 aligns across 8 bases. J lost 8 bases, V lost 0 bases, and 11 bases had no gene match. Germline loops: CDR1 LGHNA, CDR2 YNFKEQ. The CDR3 has 16 residues. The CDR3 sequence is CASSQDGTGTGGGYTF. The CDR3 DNA reads TGTGCCAGCAGCCAAGACGGCACCGGGACAGGAGGCGGCTACACCTTC.

The chain links TRBV7-9 to TRBJ1-1; 7 bases are a match to TRBD1. Germline loops: CDR1 SEHNR, CDR2 FQNEAQ (reference sequence). V lost 6 bases, J lost 6 bases, and 4 bases stayed unmatched. This CDR3 has 12 amino acids. CDR3 DNA: TGTGCCAGCAGGCAAGGGGGCTCTGAAGCTTTCTTT. It encodes CASRQGGSEAFF.

The chain links TRBV7-9 to TRBJ2-1, with D possibly being TRBD2 (6 bases). Trimming cost V 3 bases and J 5 bases, with 14 bases left between them. Germline CDR1 and CDR2: SEHNR and FQNEAQ (reference sequence). CDR3 length: 15 amino acids. CDR3 nucleotides: TGTGCCAGCAGCTTGGGCGGGATTAGGGACAATGAGCAGTTCTTC. Amino acid sequence: CASSLGGIRDNEQFF.

The CDR3 loop reads CAWSRDRAYNEQFF. For the CDR3, the DNA is TGTGCCTGGAGTAGGGACAGGGCCTACAATGAGCAGTTCTTC. V usage is TRBV30 and J usage is TRBJ2-1, with TRBD1 identical over 9 bases. There are 14 residues in the CDR3. CDR1 is GTSNPN, CDR2 SVGIG, per germline (reference sequence). V lost 2 bases to trimming and J lost 2 bases; unmatched junction nucleotides: 1.

A single count supports this clone. The chain carries TRBV11-1 and TRBJ2-7, with a weak D call TRBD2 (7 bases). V lost 4 bases, J lost 1 base, and 14 bases lay in between. CDR3 length equals 15 residues. CDR1 and CDR2 (germline): SGHAT, FQDESV (reference sequence). The CDR3, as DNA: TGTGCCAGCAGCTCAGGGAGGGACATGTCCTACGAGCAGTACTTC. It is translated as CASSSGRDMSYEQYF.

CDR3 residues: CASSFGAGLVYYEQYF. As DNA, the CDR3 is TGTGCCAGCAGTTTCGGTGCAGGACTAGTGTATTACGAGCAGTACTTC. V and J are TRBV6-5 and TRBJ2-7, with 7 bases fitting TRBD2. CDR1 and CDR2 (germline): MNHEY, SVGAGI. CDR3 size: 16 residues. V trimming: 4 bases; J trimming: 4 bases; junction bases outside the gene matches: 13.

This sequence joins TRBV7-9 and TRBJ2-3; 8 bases agree with TRBD1. V was clipped by 5 bases and J by 5 bases; unmatched bases: 6. CDR1 is SEHNR and CDR2 is FQNEAQ in the germline V gene (reference sequence). The length of the CDR3 is 14 residues. CDR3 region: CASSPGQARDTQYF. CDR3 DNA sequence: TGTGCCAGCAGCCCGGGACAGGCTAGAGATACGCAGTATTTT.

V and J are TRBV11-2 and TRBJ1-3, with TRBD1 identical over 7 bases. Germline V gene lookup returns CDR1 SGHAT and CDR2 FQNNGV. The CDR3 consists of 15 residues. V gave up 5 bases and J gave up 4 bases; unmatched junction bases: 8. Here the CDR3 DNA reads TGTGCCAGCAGCCAAGTAAGGGGGCGCGGAAACACCATATATTTT. Encoded protein: CASSQVRGRGNTIYF. Together with reference TRBV11-2 and TRBJ1-3, the CDR3 gives the full variable domain: EAGVAQSPRYKIIEKRQSVAFWCNPISGHATLYWYQQILGQGPKLLIQFQNNGVVDDSQLPKDRFSAERLKGVDSTLKIQPAKLEDSAVYLCASSQVRGRGNTIYFGEGSWLTVV.

The rearrangement uses TRBV27 and TRBJ2-2; 7 positions match TRBD2. Germline V gene sequence: CDR1 MNHEY, CDR2 SMNVEV (reference sequence). V was clipped by 0 bases and J by 0 bases; unmatched bases: 7. This CDR3 comprises 18 residues. The CDR3: CASSLSRKAGSNTGELFF. The CDR3 region has the DNA TGTGCCAGCAGTTTATCTAGAAAAGCGGGGTCGAACACCGGGGAGCTGTTTTTT.

This chain's CDR3 is CSVAGGSYEQYF. DNA for the CDR3: TGCAGCGTTGCCGGCGGATCCTACGAGCAGTACTTC. The rearrangement links TRBV29-1 to TRBJ2-7; no clear D. V lost 4 bases, J lost 1 base, and 8 bases lay in between. CDR1 is SQVTM and CDR2 is ANQGSEA in the germline V gene. This CDR3 has 12 amino acids.

The chain carries TRBV7-3 and TRBJ2-3; 14 nucleotides match TRBD2. The ends lost 5 bases at V and 0 bases at J; junction bases unmatched: 10. CDR1 and CDR2 (germline): SGHTA, FQGTGA. The CDR3 has 19 amino acids. The CDR3 coding sequence is TGTGCCAGCAGCAGCCCCCGACTAGCGGGGGGGCCTAGCACAGATACGCAGTATTTT. Amino acids: CASSSPRLAGGPSTDTQYF.

This chain links TRBV29-1 with TRBJ2-2, with TRBD1 as a possible D gene (6 bases). Germline V gene sequence: CDR1 SQVTM, CDR2 ANQGSEA. There are 13 residues in the CDR3. Trimming cost V 7 bases and J 3 bases, with 12 bases left between them. CDR3 DNA sequence: TGCAGCGCAGGGGAAGGAGACACCGGGGAGCTGTTTTTT. As protein: CSAGEGDTGELFF.

The V gene is TRBV7-9, the J gene TRBJ1-2; D is unclear. V gave up 5 bases and J gave up 4 bases, with 8 bases separating them. Germline CDR1 SEHNR, CDR2 FQNEAQ (reference sequence). The CDR3 loop spans 12 amino acids. CDR3 sequence: CASSPDIYGYTF. As DNA, the CDR3 is TGTGCCAGCAGCCCAGACATCTATGGCTACACCTTC.

The chain recombines TRBV6-6 with TRBJ1-1, with D perhaps TRBD1 (5 bases). V was pared by 2 bases and J by 7 bases, with 8 bases between. The CDR3 is 12 residues long. The germline gives CDR1 MNHNY, CDR2 SVGAGI (reference sequence). The CDR3 DNA follows: TGTGCCAGCAGTTACGGGGGAGGTGAAGCTTTCTTT. Translation gives CASSYGGGEAFF.

This rearrangement joins TRBV30 to TRBJ2-7, with 12 positions matching TRBD2. After removal of 1 base from V and 5 bases from J, the junction contained 6 bases not matched to a gene. CDR1 is GTSNPN and CDR2 is SVGIG in the germline V gene (reference sequence). This CDR3 spans 15 amino acids. The DNA for the CDR3 is TGTGCCTGGAGTGCGCCGCTAGCGGGAGGGAACGAGCAGTACTTC. Amino acid sequence: CAWSAPLAGGNEQYF.

There are a few counts of this clone. This sequence joins TRBV30 and TRBJ1-1; no clear D gene. V gave up 0 bases and J gave up 1 base, with 6 bases separating them. Germline CDR1 GTSNPN, CDR2 SVGIG (reference sequence). The CDR3 consists of 13 residues. The CDR3 loop is CAWSVQSNTEAFF. DNA for the CDR3: TGTGCCTGGAGTGTGCAGTCGAACACTGAAGCTTTCTTT.

CDR3: CASSQVVLGGEKLFF. CDR3 sequence (DNA): TGTGCCAGCAGCCAAGTTGTCCTTGGCGGTGAAAAACTGTTTTTT. V gene TRBV4-2 combines with J gene TRBJ1-4, with D unclear. This CDR3 contains 15 residues. The V end lost 1 base, the J end lost 7 bases, and 13 bases lay between the germline ends. Germline CDR1 LGHNA, CDR2 YNFKEQ.

As regards this clone: The same CDR3 is also encoded by other DNA sequences in this sample. This chain's CDR3 is CASSPGQNTGELFF. CDR3 DNA sequence: TGTGCCAGCTCACCGGGACAGAACACCGGGGAGCTGTTTTTT. The V gene is TRBV18, the J gene TRBJ2-2; D is possibly TRBD1 (6 bases). The germline CDR1 and CDR2 sequences are KGHSH and LQKENI. The length of the CDR3 is 14 residues. Trimming took 3 bases from V and 1 from J, leaving 6 bases between them.

The chain employs TRBV28 and TRBJ2-3, with 9 bases identical to TRBD2. Losses at the gene ends were 5 bases for V and 3 bases for J; bases not matched to a gene: 6. Germline lookup yields CDR1 MDHEN and CDR2 SYDVKM. This CDR3 has 15 amino acids. CDR3 in amino acids: CASSGSGSRTDTQYF. CDR3 sequence (DNA): TGTGCCAGCAGTGGTAGCGGGAGTAGAACAGATACGCAGTATTTT.